The T cell receptor beta chain described here comes from a study of regulatory T cells in long-lasting Graves disease. At least ten counts were recorded for this clonotype. Its antigen is currently unknown. Noted time point: newly diagnosed GD, antithyroid drugs for less than 3 months. Preparation of the TCR library used RNA extracted from PBMCs. Graves' disease diagnoses followed American Thyroid Association guidelines. Overall study results and limits: No thyroid tissue was studied; the work used peripheral blood only.

Building the TCR beta libraries relied on iRepertoire HTBI primers, and CDR3 regions underwent Arm-PCR. From the multiplex PCR reads, TCRdb called clonotypes with MiXCR, one entry per CDR3 protein. The sample has about 430,000 distinct CDR3 sequences; over 14% are singletons. This same sample was also part of a study on T cells in Graves' hyperthyroidism and ophthalmopathy. As that study records: Clinical symptoms, serum thyroxine and TRAb, thyroid ultrasound and orbital computed tomography were used for the diagnoses.

This sequence was found in a woman aged 40 to 50 with Graves disease. Sequenced material: peripheral blood mononuclear cells (PBMCs), taken at new diagnosis, from a patient treated with antithyroid drugs.

Here the CDR3 reads CASSPSGIEQFF. DNA of the CDR3: TGTGCCAGCAGCCCCTCAGGCATTGAGCAGTTCTTC. The rearrangement joins TRBV28 to TRBJ2-1; no clear D. The CDR3 is 12 amino acids. CDR1 and CDR2 from the germline V gene are MDHEN and SYDVKM. V lost 6 bases, J lost 9 bases, and 12 bases lay in between. Full variable domain (outside the CDR3, taken from reference TRBV28 and TRBJ2-1): DVKVTQSSRYLVKRTGEKVFLECVQDMDHENMFWYRQDPGLGLRLIYFSYDVKMKEKGDIPEGYSVSREKKERFSLILESASTNQTSMYLCASSPSGIEQFFGPGTRLTVL.